This passage covers 26 T cell receptor beta chains from one sample sequenced in a study of OX40 agonist ivuxolimab in advanced cancers. Method: immunoSEQ multiplex PCR; TCRdb's copy keeps in-frame clones and lacks some. The data show some 23,000 clones, about 86% seen once. Sample: CD4+ or CD8+ T cells sorted from blood, taken in a trial of the OX40 agonist ivuxolimab. The origin of the receptors is an adult with an advanced solid tumor such as melanoma, head and neck, liver or kidney cancer.

This sequence joins TRBV28 and TRBJ1-2, with no clear D. V dropped 2 bases and J dropped 4 bases, with 11 bases sitting between them. The CDR3 has 14 residues. Germline assignment: CDR1 MDHEN and CDR2 SYDVKM. The CDR3 sequence: CASSLAYPGYGYTF. The CDR3 bases are TGTGCCAGCAGTTTAGCTTACCCGGGCTATGGCTACACCTTC.

By its share, this clone is medium-sized. This chain connects TRBV4-1 to TRBJ2-2; 8 bases are a match to TRBD1. J was trimmed by 7 bases and V by 3 bases; bases with no gene match: 10. Germline V CDR1 and CDR2: MGHRA, YSYEKL. This CDR3 is 16 amino acids long. CDR3 loop: CASSQTTGALSGELFF. The CDR3 nucleotides read TGCGCCAGCAGCCAGACGACAGGGGCGTTGAGCGGGGAGCTGTTTTTT.

This clone was seen a single time. The CDR3 DNA follows: TGTGCCAGCAGTTTAACGGACCTCTACGGGCAGTTCTTC. Translated, it gives CASSLTDLYGQFF. The chain is built from TRBV13 and TRBJ2-1, with D hard to call. Trimming removed 6 bases at V and 12 bases at J, with 18 bases between. The length of the CDR3 is 13 residues. Germline V gene lookup returns CDR1 PRHDT and CDR2 FYEKMQ (reference sequence).

The V and J genes are TRBV11-2 and TRBJ2-2, with D hard to call. Trimming took 5 bases from V and 7 from J, leaving 11 bases between them. Germline assignment: CDR1 SGHAT and CDR2 FQNNGV. The length of the CDR3 is 13 residues. The CDR3 DNA reads as TGTGCCAGCAGCACGAAAAGTGACGGGGAGCTGTTTTTT. Amino acids: CASSTKSDGELFF.

This clone was seen more than once but under ten times. The chain has TRBV28 and TRBJ2-1; D ambiguous. Germline lookup yields CDR1 MDHEN and CDR2 SYDVKM. The CDR3 is 17 residues long. Trimming stripped 6 bases from V and 4 bases from J, with 22 bases between. The CDR3 loop is CASSPLSQNFNYNEQFF. In DNA, the CDR3 is TGTGCCAGCAGCCCCTTGAGTCAGAATTTCAATTACAATGAGCAGTTCTTC.

The chain is built from TRBV28 and TRBJ2-5; D is tentatively TRBD1 or TRBD2 (5 bases each). This CDR3 has 14 residues. Per germline, CDR1 MDHEN and CDR2 SYDVKM. Trimming pared 3 bases from V and 1 base from J, leaving 9 bases between. CDR3 residues: CASSFWGSQETQYF. DNA for the CDR3: TGTGCCAGCAGTTTTTGGGGGTCCCAAGAGACCCAGTACTTC.

The chain links TRBV7-6 to TRBJ2-1; 10 bases are shared with TRBD2. V dropped 2 bases and J dropped 3; count of bases not matched to a gene: 1. Germline V lookup: CDR1 SGHVS, CDR2 FNYEAQ. The CDR3 contains 15 residues. The CDR3 here is CASSLSGGDYNEQFF. CDR3 nucleotides: TGTGCCAGCAGCTTAAGCGGGGGGGACTACAATGAGCAGTTCTTC.

With respect to this clone: This sample also contains other DNA sequences that code for the same CDR3. The chain links TRBV6-1 to TRBJ2-6, with D unresolved. The germline CDR1 and CDR2 sequences are MNHNS and SASEGT. Trimming stripped 3 bases from V and 0 bases from J, with 3 bases between. This CDR3 spans 14 amino acids. As DNA, the CDR3 is TGTGCCAGCAGTGAGGGCTCTGGGGCCAACGTCCTGACTTTC. The encoded protein is CASSEGSGANVLTF.

CDR3 coding DNA: TGTGCCAGCAGCGTAGCTGGCGGGGGCCCCACAGATACGCAGTATTTT. Translating it yields CASSVAGGGPTDTQYF. V and J are TRBV9 and TRBJ2-3; weak D call: TRBD2 (7 bases). The CDR3 totals 16 residues. The V gene's germline CDR1 is SGDLS and CDR2 YYNGEE. V was cut by 0 bases and J by 2 bases, with 13 bases left in between.

The rearrangement uses TRBV7-6 and TRBJ2-3; D is unclear. This CDR3 has 14 residues. The germline V gene encodes CDR1 SGHVS and CDR2 FNYEAQ. Trimming took 5 bases from V and 4 from J, leaving 13 bases between them. CDR3 sequence: CASSLKIGSDTQYF. The CDR3 region has the DNA TGTGCCAGCAGCCTCAAGATCGGATCAGATACGCAGTATTTT.

This clone was observed a single time. The V gene is TRBV10-3, the J gene TRBJ2-2; TRBD2 matches at 14 bases. The germline V gene encodes CDR1 ENHRY and CDR2 SYGVKD. J lost 4 bases, V lost 7 bases, and 5 bases had no gene match. The CDR3 is 16 amino acids. CDR3: CAIKTSGRAVTGELFF. Written as DNA, the CDR3 is TGTGCCATCAAGACTAGCGGGAGGGCTGTCACCGGGGAGCTGTTTTTT.

The V and J genes are TRBV5-1 and TRBJ1-1, with D uncertain. V lost 0 bases and J 4 bases, leaving 13 bases between the germline ends. Germline V gene sequence: CDR1 SGHRS, CDR2 YFSETQ. The CDR3 consists of 15 residues. The CDR3: CASSLETPGVTEAFF. For the CDR3, the DNA is TGCGCCAGCAGCTTGGAAACACCCGGGGTCACTGAAGCTTTCTTT. Supplemented by reference TRBV5-1 and TRBJ1-1, the full variable domain reads KAGVTQTPRYLIKTRGQQVTLSCSPISGHRSVSWYQQTPGQGLQFLFEYFSETQRNKGNFPGRFSGRQFSNSRSEMNVSTLELGDSALYLCASSLETPGVTEAFFGQGTRLTVV.

The genes are TRBV10-3 and TRBJ2-2; D is unresolved. Between the trimmed V and J ends, which lost 0 bases and 7 bases, there was a span of 15 bases. From germline, CDR1 is ENHRY and CDR2 SYGVKD. This CDR3 region has 16 residues. The CDR3 spells CAISESKRNQDGELFF. The CDR3 bases are TGTGCCATCAGTGAGTCGAAAAGGAACCAGGACGGGGAGCTGTTTTTT.

A word on this clone: Other DNA sequences in the same sample also yield this CDR3. The gene calls are TRBV11-2 and TRBJ2-1, with D uncertain. V lost 1 base and J lost 7, with 8 bases in between. Germline CDR1 and CDR2: SGHAT and FQNNGV. This CDR3 comprises 13 residues. The CDR3 bases are TGTGCCAGCAGCTTAGGTACTGGAAATGAGCAGTTCTTC. The encoded protein is CASSLGTGNEQFF.

The chain carries TRBV13 and TRBJ2-1; D possibly matches TRBD1 or TRBD2 (5 bases each). This CDR3 is built from 12 residues. V lost 5 bases and J lost 11, with 13 bases in between. Germline V gene data show CDR1 as PRHDT and CDR2 as FYEKMQ (reference sequence). The CDR3 coding sequence is TGTGCCAGCAGCAGAGGGGCAGATAAGCAGTTCTTC. Translated: CASSRGADKQFF.

This chain uses TRBV10-3 with TRBJ2-3; a weak D match, TRBD2 (5 bases). Germline-derived CDR1 and CDR2 are ENHRY and SYGVKD. This CDR3 comprises 15 residues. V shed 3 bases and J shed 0 bases, with 10 bases lying between them. The CDR3 reads CAISDKSGSTDTQYF. The DNA for the CDR3 is TGTGCCATCAGTGATAAGTCGGGAAGCACAGATACGCAGTATTTT.

V is TRBV5-1 and J is TRBJ2-2; unclear D gene. Trimming left V 0 bases short and J 6 bases short, with 9 bases between. Germline V gene lookup returns CDR1 SGHRS and CDR2 YFSETQ. This CDR3 spans 14 amino acids. DNA for the CDR3: TGCGCCAGCAGCTTGGAGTGGGCCGCCGGGGAGCTGTTTTTT. Amino acid sequence: CASSLEWAAGELFF.

The V and J genes are TRBV7-6 and TRBJ2-6; 10 positions match TRBD1. V gave up 3 bases and J gave up 1 base; unmatched junction bases: 6. Germline V gives CDR1 SGHVS, CDR2 FNYEAQ. This CDR3 is built from 18 residues. The CDR3, as DNA: TGTGCCAGCAGCTTTCCCGGGACAGGGGAATCTGGGGCCAACGTCCTGACTTTC. It specifies CASSFPGTGESGANVLTF.

The chain combines TRBV2 with TRBJ1-1; D unresolved. The V and J ends lost 4 bases and 5 bases respectively, with 11 bases between them. CDR1 and CDR2 from the germline V gene are SNHLY and FYNNEI. The CDR3 runs to 13 residues. DNA for the CDR3: TGTGCCAGCAGTGCGGCCGCGGGAACTGAAGCTTTCTTT. It codes for CASSAAAGTEAFF.

V is TRBV5-8 and J is TRBJ2-5; TRBD1 might be the D (5 bases). The CDR3 length is 16 residues. CDR1 SGHTS and CDR2 YDEGEE come from the germline V gene. The V end was cut by 0 bases, the J end by 2 bases, with 14 bases between. The CDR3 region is CASSLVRQGPQETQYF. Written as DNA, the CDR3 is TGTGCCAGCAGCTTGGTACGGCAGGGCCCACAAGAGACCCAGTACTTC.

This sequence joins TRBV27 and TRBJ1-2; D gene unclear. V lost 4 bases, J lost 5 bases, and 20 bases lay in between. CDR1 and CDR2 (germline): MNHEY, SMNVEV (reference sequence). The CDR3 totals 16 residues. The CDR3 DNA sequence: TGTGCCAGCAGTTCCCCCCATCCCGGGGTTGGATATGGCTACACCTTC. It encodes CASSSPHPGVGYGYTF.

This chain connects TRBV10-1 to TRBJ2-1, with 9 bases that match TRBD1. This CDR3 contains 15 residues. J was trimmed by 4 bases and V by 6 bases; bases with no gene match: 7. Germline V CDR1 and CDR2: WNHNN, SYGVQD (reference sequence). This CDR3 is CASSGTGLRYNEQFF. The CDR3 nucleotides read TGCGCCAGCAGCGGGACAGGGTTGCGTTACAATGAGCAGTTCTTC.

The chain couples TRBV5-4 to TRBJ2-7, with a weak D call TRBD1 (6 bases). Germline V gene lookup returns CDR1 SGHNT and CDR2 YYREEE (reference sequence). The CDR3 is 12 amino acids. The V and J ends lost 5 bases and 3 bases respectively, with 9 bases between them. CDR3 nucleotides: TGTGCCAGCAGTCAAGGGGGCTACGAGCAGTACTTC. This translates into CASSQGGYEQYF.

For the CDR3, the DNA is TGTGCCAGCAGAATCCTACAGGGACCCAACACTGAAGCTTTCTTT. Its translation: CASRILQGPNTEAFF. The chain uses TRBV6-5 and TRBJ1-1, with D perhaps TRBD1 (6 bases). V was trimmed by 6 bases and J by 2 bases, leaving 16 bases between them. Germline CDR1 reads MNHEY; CDR2 reads SVGAGI. The CDR3 spans 15 residues.

This chain links TRBV5-1 with TRBJ1-4; unclear D gene. Trimming cost V 0 bases and J 2 bases, with 11 bases left between them. CDR3 length: 16 residues. Germline CDR1 and CDR2: SGHRS and YFSETQ. Written as DNA, the CDR3 is TGCGCCAGCAGCTTGGAGAGTGCAGGTACTAATGAAAAACTGTTTTTT. Protein: CASSLESAGTNEKLFF.

This clone was seen a handful of times. The chain has TRBV9 and TRBJ2-7; D perhaps matches TRBD2 (6 bases). The CDR3 consists of 14 residues. In germline, CDR1 is SGDLS, CDR2 YYNGEE. The V gene lost 2 bases and the J gene lost 3 bases, with 12 bases spanning the gap. The CDR3 sequence: CASSVGEAHYEQYF. CDR3 nucleotide sequence: TGTGCCAGCAGCGTTGGGGAGGCCCACTACGAGCAGTACTTC.